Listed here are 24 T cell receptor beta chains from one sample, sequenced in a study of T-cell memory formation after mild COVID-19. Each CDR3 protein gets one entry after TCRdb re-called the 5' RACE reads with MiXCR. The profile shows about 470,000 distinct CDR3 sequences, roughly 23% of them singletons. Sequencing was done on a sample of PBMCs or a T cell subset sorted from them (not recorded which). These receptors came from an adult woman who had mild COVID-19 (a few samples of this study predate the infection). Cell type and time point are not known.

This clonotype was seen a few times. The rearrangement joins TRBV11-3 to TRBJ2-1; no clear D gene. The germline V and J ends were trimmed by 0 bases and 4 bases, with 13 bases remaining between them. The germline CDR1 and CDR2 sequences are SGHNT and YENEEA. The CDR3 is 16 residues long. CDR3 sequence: CASSLDLKLGYNEQFF. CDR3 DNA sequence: TGTGCCAGCAGCTTAGATCTCAAGTTGGGGTACAATGAGCAGTTCTTC. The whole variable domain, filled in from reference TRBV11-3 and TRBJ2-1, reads EAGVVQSPRYKIIEKKQPVAFWCNPISGHNTLYWYLQNLGQGPELLIRYENEEAVDDSQLPKDRFSAERLKGVDSTLKIQPAELGDSAVYLCASSLDLKLGYNEQFFGPGTRLTVL.

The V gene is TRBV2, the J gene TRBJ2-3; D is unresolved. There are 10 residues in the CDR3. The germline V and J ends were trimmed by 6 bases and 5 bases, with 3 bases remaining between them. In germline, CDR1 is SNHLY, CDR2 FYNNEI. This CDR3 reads CASRRDTQYF. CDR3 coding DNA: TGTGCCAGCAGGAGAGATACGCAGTATTTT.

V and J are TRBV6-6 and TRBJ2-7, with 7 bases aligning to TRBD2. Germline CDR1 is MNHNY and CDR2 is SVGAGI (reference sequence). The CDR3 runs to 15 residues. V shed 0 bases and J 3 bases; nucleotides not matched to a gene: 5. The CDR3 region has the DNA TGTGCCAGCAGTTACTCGATCGCTAGCGGCTACGAGCAGTACTTC. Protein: CASSYSIASGYEQYF.

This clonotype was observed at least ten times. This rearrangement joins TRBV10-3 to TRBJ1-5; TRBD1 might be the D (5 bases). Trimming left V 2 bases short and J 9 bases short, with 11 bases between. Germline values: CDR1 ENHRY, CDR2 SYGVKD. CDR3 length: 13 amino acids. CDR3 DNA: TGTGCCATCAGTGAGGGGACGCTCCGGCCCCAGCATTTT. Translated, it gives CAISEGTLRPQHF.

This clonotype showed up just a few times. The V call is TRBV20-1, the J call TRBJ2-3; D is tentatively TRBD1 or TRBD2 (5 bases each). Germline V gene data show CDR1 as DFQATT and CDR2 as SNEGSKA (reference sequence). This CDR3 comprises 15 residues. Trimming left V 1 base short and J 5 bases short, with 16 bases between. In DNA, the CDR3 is TGCAGTGCTAGAGCCCGGGACGAAGGAAGAGATACGCAGTATTTT. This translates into CSARARDEGRDTQYF.

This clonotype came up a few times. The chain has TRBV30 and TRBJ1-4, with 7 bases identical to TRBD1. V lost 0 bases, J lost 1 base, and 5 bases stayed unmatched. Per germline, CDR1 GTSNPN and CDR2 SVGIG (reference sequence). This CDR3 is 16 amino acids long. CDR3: CAWSVDRAETNEKLFF. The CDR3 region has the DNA TGTGCCTGGAGTGTAGACAGGGCTGAAACTAATGAAAAACTGTTTTTT.

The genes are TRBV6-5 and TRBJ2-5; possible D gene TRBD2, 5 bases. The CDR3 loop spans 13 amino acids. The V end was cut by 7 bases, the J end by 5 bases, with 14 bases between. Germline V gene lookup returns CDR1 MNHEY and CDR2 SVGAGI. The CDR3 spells CASKKASGETQYF. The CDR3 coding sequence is TGTGCCAGCAAAAAGGCGTCGGGGGAGACCCAGTACTTC.

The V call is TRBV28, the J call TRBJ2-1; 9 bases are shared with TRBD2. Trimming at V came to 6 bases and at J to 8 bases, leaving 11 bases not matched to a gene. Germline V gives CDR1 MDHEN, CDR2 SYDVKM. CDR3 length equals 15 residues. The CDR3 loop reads CASSPPSGGTYEQFF. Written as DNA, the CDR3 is TGTGCCAGCAGCCCCCCCAGCGGGGGGACCTATGAGCAGTTCTTC. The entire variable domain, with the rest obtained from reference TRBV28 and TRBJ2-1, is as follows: DVKVTQSSRYLVKRTGEKVFLECVQDMDHENMFWYRQDPGLGLRLIYFSYDVKMKEKGDIPEGYSVSREKKERFSLILESASTNQTSMYLCASSPPSGGTYEQFFGPGTRLTVL.

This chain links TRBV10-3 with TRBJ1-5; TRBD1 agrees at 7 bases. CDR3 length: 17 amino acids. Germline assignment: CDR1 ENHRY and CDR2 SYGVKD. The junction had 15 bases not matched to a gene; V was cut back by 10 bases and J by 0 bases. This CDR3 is CATGTVPLPYSNQPQHF. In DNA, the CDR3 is TGTGCCACGGGGACAGTCCCTTTGCCATATAGCAATCAGCCCCAGCATTTT.

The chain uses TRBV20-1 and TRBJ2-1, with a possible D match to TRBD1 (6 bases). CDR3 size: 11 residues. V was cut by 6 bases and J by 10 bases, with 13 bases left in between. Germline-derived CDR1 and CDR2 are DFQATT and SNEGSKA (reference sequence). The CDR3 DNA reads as TGCAGTGCAACACAGGGAAGGGAGCAGTTCTTC. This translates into CSATQGREQFF.

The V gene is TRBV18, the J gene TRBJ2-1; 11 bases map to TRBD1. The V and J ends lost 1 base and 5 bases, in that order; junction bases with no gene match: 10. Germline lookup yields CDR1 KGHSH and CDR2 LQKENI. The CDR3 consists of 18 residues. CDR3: CASSPLARGQGGHNEQFF. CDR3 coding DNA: TGTGCCAGCTCACCACTGGCCCGGGGACAGGGGGGGCACAATGAGCAGTTCTTC.

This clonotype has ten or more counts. In DNA, the CDR3 is TGTGCCAGCAGCCAAGATCTGGCGGCAAATTACGAGCAGTACTTC. This sequence encodes CASSQDLAANYEQYF. This sequence joins TRBV4-2 and TRBJ2-7; D gene unclear. This CDR3 contains 15 residues. Germline V gene data show CDR1 as LGHNA and CDR2 as YNFKEQ. V was trimmed by 0 bases and J by 4 bases, leaving 13 bases between them.

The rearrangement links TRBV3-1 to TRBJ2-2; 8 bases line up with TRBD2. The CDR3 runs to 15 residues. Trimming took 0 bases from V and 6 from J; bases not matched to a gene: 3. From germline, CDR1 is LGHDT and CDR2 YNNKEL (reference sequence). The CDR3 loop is CASSQDPGGAGELFF. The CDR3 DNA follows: TGTGCCAGCAGCCAAGACCCGGGGGGGGCCGGGGAGCTGTTTTTT.

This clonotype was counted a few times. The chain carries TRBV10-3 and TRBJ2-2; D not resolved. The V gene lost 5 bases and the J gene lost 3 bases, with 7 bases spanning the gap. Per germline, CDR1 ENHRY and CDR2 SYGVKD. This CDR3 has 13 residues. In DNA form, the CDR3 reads TGTGCCATCAGTTCAGCTGACACCGGGGAGCTGTTTTTT. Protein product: CAISSADTGELFF.

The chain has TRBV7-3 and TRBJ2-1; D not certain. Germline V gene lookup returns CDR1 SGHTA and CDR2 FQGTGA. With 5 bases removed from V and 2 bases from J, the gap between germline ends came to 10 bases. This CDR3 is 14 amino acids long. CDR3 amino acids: CASSPDDAYNEQFF. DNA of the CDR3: TGTGCCAGCAGCCCAGACGACGCCTACAATGAGCAGTTCTTC.

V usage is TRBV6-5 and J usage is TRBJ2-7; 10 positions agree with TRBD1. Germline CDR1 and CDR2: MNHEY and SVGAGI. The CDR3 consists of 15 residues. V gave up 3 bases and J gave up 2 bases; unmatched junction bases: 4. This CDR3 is CASSYAGQGPYEQYF. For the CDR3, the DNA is TGTGCCAGCAGTTATGCGGGACAGGGGCCCTACGAGCAGTACTTC.

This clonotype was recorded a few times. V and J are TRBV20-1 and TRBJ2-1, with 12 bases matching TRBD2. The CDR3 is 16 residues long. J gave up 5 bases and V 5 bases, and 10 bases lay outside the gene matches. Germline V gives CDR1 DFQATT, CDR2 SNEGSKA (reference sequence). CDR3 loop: CSAGGRLAGANNEQFF. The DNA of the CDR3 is TGCAGTGCTGGGGGCCGACTAGCGGGGGCCAACAATGAGCAGTTCTTC.

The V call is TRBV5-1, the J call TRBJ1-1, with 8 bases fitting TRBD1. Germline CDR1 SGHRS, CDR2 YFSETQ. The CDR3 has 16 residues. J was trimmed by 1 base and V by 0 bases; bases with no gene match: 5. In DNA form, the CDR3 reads TGCGCCAGCAGCTTGGCGACAGGGGAGGGGAACACTGAAGCTTTCTTT. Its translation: CASSLATGEGNTEAFF.

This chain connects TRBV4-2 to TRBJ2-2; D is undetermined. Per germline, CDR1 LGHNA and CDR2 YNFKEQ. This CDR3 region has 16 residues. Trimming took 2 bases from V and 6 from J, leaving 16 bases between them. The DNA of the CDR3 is TGTGCCAGCAGCCAATTCGGCGGAGAGGTCCCCGGGGAGCTGTTTTTT. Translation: CASSQFGGEVPGELFF.

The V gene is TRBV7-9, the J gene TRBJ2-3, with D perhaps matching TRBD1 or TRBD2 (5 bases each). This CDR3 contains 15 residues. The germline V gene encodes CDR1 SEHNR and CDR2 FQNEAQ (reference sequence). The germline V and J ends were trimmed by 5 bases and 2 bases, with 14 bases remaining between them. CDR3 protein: CASSRRGTTTDTQYF. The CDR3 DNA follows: TGTGCCAGCAGCCGTCGAGGGACCACCACAGATACGCAGTATTTT.

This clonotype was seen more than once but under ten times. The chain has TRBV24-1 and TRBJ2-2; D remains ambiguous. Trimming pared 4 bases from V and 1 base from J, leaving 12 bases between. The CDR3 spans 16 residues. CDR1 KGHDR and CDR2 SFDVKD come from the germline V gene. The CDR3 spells CATSELGRRNTGELFF. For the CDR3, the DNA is TGTGCCACCAGTGAGCTTGGACGGAGGAACACCGGGGAGCTGTTTTTT.

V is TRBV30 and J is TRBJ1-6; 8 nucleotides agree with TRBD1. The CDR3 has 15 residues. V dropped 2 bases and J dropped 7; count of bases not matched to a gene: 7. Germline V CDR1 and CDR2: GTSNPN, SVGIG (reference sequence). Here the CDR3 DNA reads TGTGCCTGGAGTCGATCGGACAGGGACAATTCACCCCTCCACTTT. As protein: CAWSRSDRDNSPLHF.

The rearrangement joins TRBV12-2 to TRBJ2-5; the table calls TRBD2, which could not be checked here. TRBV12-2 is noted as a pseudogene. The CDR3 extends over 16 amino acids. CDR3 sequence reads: CARLASPGPSSQTQYF. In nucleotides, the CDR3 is TGTGCAAGGCTCGCTTCTCCAGGCCCTTCCAGTCAGACCCAGTACTTC.

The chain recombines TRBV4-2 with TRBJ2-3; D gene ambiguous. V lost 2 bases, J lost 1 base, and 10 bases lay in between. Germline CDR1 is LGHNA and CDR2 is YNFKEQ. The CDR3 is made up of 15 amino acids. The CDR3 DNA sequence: TGTGCCAGCAGCCAATTCTTGGCCGGCACAGATACGCAGTATTTT. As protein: CASSQFLAGTDTQYF.